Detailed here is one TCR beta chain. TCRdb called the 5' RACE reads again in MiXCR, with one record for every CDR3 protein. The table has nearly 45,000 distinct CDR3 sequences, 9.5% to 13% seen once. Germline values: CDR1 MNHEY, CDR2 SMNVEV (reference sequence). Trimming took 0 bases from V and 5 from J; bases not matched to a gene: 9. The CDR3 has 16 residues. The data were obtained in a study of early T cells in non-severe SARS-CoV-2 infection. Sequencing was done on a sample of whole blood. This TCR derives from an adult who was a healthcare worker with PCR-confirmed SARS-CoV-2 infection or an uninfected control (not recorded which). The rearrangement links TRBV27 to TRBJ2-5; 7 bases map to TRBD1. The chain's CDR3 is CASSLSNPQGWETQYF. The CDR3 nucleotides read TGTGCCAGCAGTTTATCGAACCCACAGGGGTGGGAGACCCAGTACTTC.